A single sample is the source of the 31 T cell receptor beta chains below, sequenced in a study of cytomegalovirus exposure and HLA in healthy donors. Produced via immunoSEQ multiplex PCR; TCRdb's table is partial and in-frame only. The table records a few hundred thousand clones, 70% to 90% of them present only once. Specimen: PBMCs. The receptors here all came from a woman aged 18-29 years in good health and CMV-seronegative.

This chain connects TRBV9 to TRBJ1-3; D is undetermined. Germline CDR1 reads SGDLS; CDR2 reads YYNGEE. This CDR3 has 14 amino acids. Trimming removed 4 bases from V and 0 bases from J, with 8 bases in between. The CDR3 is CASSLTPSGNTIYF. The CDR3 nucleotides are TGTGCCAGCAGCCTCACTCCCTCTGGAAACACCATATATTTT.

This chain uses TRBV4-1 with TRBJ2-7; 7 nucleotides match TRBD2. The CDR3 is made up of 16 amino acids. J lost 0 bases, V lost 0 bases, and 5 bases had no gene match. Germline loops: CDR1 MGHRA, CDR2 YSYEKL. The CDR3 region is CASSQDWGGSSYEQYF. Here the CDR3 DNA reads TGCGCCAGCAGCCAAGATTGGGGGGGAAGCTCCTACGAGCAGTACTTC.

V gene TRBV10-2 combines with J gene TRBJ1-5; no reliable D call. Trimming took 8 bases from V and 2 from J, leaving 13 bases between them. Germline lookup yields CDR1 WSHSY and CDR2 SAAADI. This CDR3 is 14 amino acids long. The CDR3 bases are TGCGCCAGCCGGGGTCCTCGGGGCAATCAGCCCCAGCATTTT. Encoded protein: CASRGPRGNQPQHF.

Regarding this clone: The junction departs from the called germline gene at one end, perhaps through a read error. This rearrangement joins TRBV7-7 to TRBJ2-1, with 8 nucleotides matching TRBD1. Per the germline V gene, CDR1 is SSHAT and CDR2 is FNYEAQ (reference sequence). The CDR3 runs to 17 residues. The CDR3 loop reads CASSPEGQVSSYNEQFF. For the CDR3, the DNA is TGTGCTAGCAGCCCAGAGGGACAGGTGAGCTCCTACAATGAGCAGTTCTTC.

This clone was observed once. The V call is TRBV4-1, the J call TRBJ1-1, with 7 bases aligning to TRBD1. V dropped 4 bases and J dropped 4; count of bases not matched to a gene: 12. This CDR3 region has 16 residues. Germline loops: CDR1 MGHRA, CDR2 YSYEKL. This CDR3 reads CASSRLQGKRGTEAFF. The CDR3 DNA follows: TGCGCCAGCAGCCGGTTACAGGGGAAGAGGGGCACTGAAGCTTTCTTT.

The chain combines TRBV11-3 with TRBJ2-3; D is undetermined. The CDR3 consists of 16 residues. Germline V gene data show CDR1 as SGHNT and CDR2 as YENEEA. Trimming took off 4 bases at V and 1 base at J, with 15 bases between the two ends. CDR3 region: CASSSGVNRGTDTQYF. CDR3 sequence (DNA): TGTGCCAGCAGCTCTGGCGTGAATCGGGGCACAGATACGCAGTATTTT.

The V and J genes are TRBV6-4 and TRBJ2-2; TRBD2 matches 11 bases. Looked up from germline, CDR1 is MRHNA and CDR2 is SNTAGT. The CDR3 sequence is 19 residues long. The J segment lost 7 bases and the V segment lost 7 bases, leaving 20 bases of the junction unmatched. CDR3 nucleotides: TGTGCCAGCACCGAAAATACCGATAGCGGGGGGGCCTATATCGGGGAGCTGTTTTTT. Encoded protein: CASTENTDSGGAYIGELFF.

V and J are TRBV6-5 and TRBJ2-7; TRBD1 agrees at 8 bases. The CDR3 is 15 residues long. Germline loops: CDR1 MNHEY, CDR2 SVGAGI. Germline trimming cut 6 bases from V and 2 bases from J; bases unmatched to any gene: 9. This chain's CDR3 is CASSSYWDRTYEQYF. The CDR3, as DNA: TGTGCCAGCAGCTCGTATTGGGACAGGACCTACGAGCAGTACTTC.

The rearrangement links TRBV7-4 to TRBJ2-5; D possibly corresponds to TRBD1 (6 bases). Germline lookup yields CDR1 SGHVT and CDR2 SQSDAQ. Trimming removed 5 bases at V and 0 bases at J, with 13 bases between. The CDR3 runs to 15 residues. The CDR3, as DNA: TGTGCCAGCAGCCTCAGCGGACAGAACCAAGAGACCCAGTACTTC. Its translation is CASSLSGQNQETQYF. The whole variable domain, remainder taken from reference TRBV7-4 and TRBJ2-5, is GAGVSQSPRYKVAKRGRDVALRCDSISGHVTLYWYRQTLGQGSEVLTYSQSDAQRDKSGRPSGRFSAERPERSVSTLKIQRTEQGDSAVYLCASSLSGQNQETQYFGPGTRLLVL.

V usage is TRBV6-1 and J usage is TRBJ1-2, with 9 bases matching TRBD1. CDR1 and CDR2 from the germline V gene are MNHNS and SASEGT. J lost 8 bases, V lost 2 bases, and 12 bases had no gene match. CDR3 length equals 16 residues. CDR3 in DNA: TGTGCCAGCAGTGAAAGAGGGACAGGGAGGATAAAGGGCTACACCTTC. It is translated as CASSERGTGRIKGYTF.

The table lists this clone with a count of one. This chain joins TRBV12-5 and TRBJ1-2; a weak D match, TRBD1 (6 bases). The V and J ends lost 5 bases and 4 bases respectively, with 17 bases between them. The CDR3 has 15 amino acids. Germline CDR1 LGHNT, CDR2 FRNRAP. This CDR3 reads CASGPQGTLSYGYTF. The CDR3, as DNA: TGTGCTAGTGGTCCTCAGGGGACCTTAAGCTATGGCTACACCTTC.

This clone showed up just once. The rearrangement joins TRBV27 to TRBJ1-2, with 7 nucleotides matching TRBD1. This CDR3 comprises 15 residues. After removal of 6 bases from V and 4 bases from J, the junction contained 11 bases not matched to a gene. Germline V gives CDR1 MNHEY, CDR2 SMNVEV (reference sequence). Here the CDR3 reads CASSPRTGVTYGYTF. In DNA form, the CDR3 reads TGTGCCAGCAGCCCCCGGACAGGAGTTACCTATGGCTACACCTTC.

The J gene is TRBJ2-6, the V gene TRBV19, with no clear D. From germline, CDR1 is LNHDA and CDR2 SQIVND (reference sequence). The CDR3 runs 17 residues. The ends were cut back, 7 bases at V and 1 base at J, with 17 bases in the middle. The DNA of the CDR3 is TGTGCCAGTAATCGGGTAGCATCCTCTTCTGGGGCCAACGTCCTGACTTTC. It yields the protein CASNRVASSSGANVLTF.

The chain recombines TRBV5-6 with TRBJ1-2; 7 bases agree with TRBD1. The CDR3 loop spans 17 amino acids. V lost 0 bases to trimming and J lost 1 base; unmatched junction nucleotides: 9. Germline V gene sequence: CDR1 SGHDT, CDR2 YYEEEE. As DNA, the CDR3 is TGTGCCAGCAGCTTGGGGGCGGGACAGCTCATTAACTATGGCTACACCTTC. Amino acid sequence: CASSLGAGQLINYGYTF.

The chain couples TRBV11-2 to TRBJ1-5, with 12 bases aligning to TRBD1. This CDR3 is built from 17 residues. J lost 7 bases, V lost 5 bases, and 12 bases had no gene match. CDR1 is SGHAT and CDR2 is FQNNGV in the germline V gene. The CDR3 nucleotides read TGTGCCAGCAGCGGGGGCGGGACAGGGGGCGCCCGGCAGCCCCAGCATTTT. Its protein is CASSGGGTGGARQPQHF. The entire variable domain, with the rest obtained from reference TRBV11-2 and TRBJ1-5, is as follows: EAGVAQSPRYKIIEKRQSVAFWCNPISGHATLYWYQQILGQGPKLLIQFQNNGVVDDSQLPKDRFSAERLKGVDSTLKIQPAKLEDSAVYLCASSGGGTGGARQPQHFGDGTRLSIL.

The CDR3 DNA follows: TGTGCCAGCAGCCGAATTGTGGGTTACAGCTCCTACGAGCAGTACTTC. It translates to CASSRIVGYSSYEQYF. The chain has TRBV7-2 and TRBJ2-7; no definite D call. The CDR3 loop spans 16 amino acids. CDR1 SGHTA and CDR2 FQGNSA come from the germline V gene. V was pared by 5 bases and J by 0 bases, with 17 bases between.

This chain joins TRBV30 and TRBJ2-1; TRBD2 matches 10 bases. J lost 8 bases, V lost 5 bases, and 15 bases had no gene match. CDR1 is GTSNPN, CDR2 SVGIG, per germline (reference sequence). This CDR3 contains 16 residues. The CDR3 sequence is CAWGKIRTSGVYEQFF. CDR3 sequence (DNA): TGTGCCTGGGGTAAAATACGGACTAGCGGCGTCTATGAGCAGTTCTTC.

The chain has TRBV15 and TRBJ2-1, with 11 bases fitting TRBD2. The CDR3 totals 18 residues. Trimming took 0 bases from V and 4 from J; bases not matched to a gene: 8. Germline V lookup: CDR1 LNHNV, CDR2 YYDKDF (reference sequence). The CDR3 is CATSRDHTSGSGYNEQFF. CDR3 DNA sequence: TGTGCCACCAGCAGAGATCATACTAGCGGGAGCGGATACAATGAGCAGTTCTTC.

The chain employs TRBV27 and TRBJ2-5; 13 bases fit TRBD2. V gave up 5 bases and J gave up 8 bases; unmatched junction bases: 5. CDR3 length: 14 residues. Germline-derived CDR1 and CDR2 are MNHEY and SMNVEV (reference sequence). CDR3 protein: CASSPRTSGGTQYF. CDR3 coding DNA: TGTGCCAGCAGTCCAAGGACTAGCGGGGGTACCCAGTACTTC.

This rearrangement joins TRBV7-2 to TRBJ2-1, with 10 bases that match TRBD2. The CDR3 covers 15 residues. From germline, CDR1 is SGHTA and CDR2 FQGNSA. The trim removed 4 bases at V and 2 bases at J, leaving 2 bases unmatched. The CDR3 sequence is CASSSLAGAYNEQFF. The CDR3 DNA follows: TGTGCCAGCAGCTCCCTAGCGGGAGCCTACAATGAGCAGTTCTTC.

The chain has TRBV5-1 and TRBJ2-3; 7 nucleotides match TRBD1. There are 17 residues in the CDR3. Germline trimming cut 4 bases from V and 3 bases from J; bases unmatched to any gene: 14. The germline gives CDR1 SGHRS, CDR2 YFSETQ. The CDR3: CASSRPKTGVSTDTQYF. The CDR3, as DNA: TGCGCCAGCAGCAGACCCAAAACAGGGGTAAGTACAGATACGCAGTATTTT.

The chain has TRBV27 and TRBJ1-2, with D uncertain. V was pared by 2 bases and J by 8 bases, with 15 bases between. Germline CDR1 MNHEY, CDR2 SMNVEV (reference sequence). The CDR3 loop spans 14 amino acids. For the CDR3, the DNA is TGTGCCAGCAGTTTAGCCAGTCCCAGGTCGGGCTACACCTTC. Residues: CASSLASPRSGYTF.

The chain uses TRBV5-1 and TRBJ1-1; TRBD1 might be the D (6 bases). V was trimmed by 0 bases and J by 1 base, leaving 13 bases between them. The CDR3 extends over 16 amino acids. Germline values: CDR1 SGHRS, CDR2 YFSETQ. CDR3 sequence: CASSLAGGGPNTEAFF. Here the CDR3 DNA reads TGCGCCAGCAGCTTGGCCGGTGGGGGCCCGAACACTGAAGCTTTCTTT.

This chain uses TRBV27 with TRBJ1-5, with D possibly TRBD1 on 5 matching bases. This CDR3 contains 16 residues. Germline assignment: CDR1 MNHEY and CDR2 SMNVEV (reference sequence). Trimming removed 5 bases at V and 0 bases at J, with 14 bases between. This chain's CDR3 is CASSPSTGNSNQPQHF. CDR3 bases: TGTGCCAGCAGTCCCTCCACAGGTAATAGCAATCAGCCCCAGCATTTT.

The rearrangement joins TRBV27 to TRBJ2-7; 16 bases are a match to TRBD2. The CDR3 is 17 residues long. The trim removed 4 bases at V and 4 bases at J, leaving 7 bases unmatched. CDR1 and CDR2 from the germline V gene are MNHEY and SMNVEV (reference sequence). The CDR3: CASSWGLAGGLVYEQYF. DNA for the CDR3: TGTGCCAGCAGTTGGGGACTAGCGGGAGGGCTAGTTTACGAGCAGTACTTC.

V gene TRBV28 combines with J gene TRBJ1-5; 8 bases align to TRBD1. CDR3 length equals 15 residues. The trim removed 5 bases at V and 0 bases at J, leaving 3 bases unmatched. Germline CDR1 reads MDHEN; CDR2 reads SYDVKM. The CDR3 is CASSRTGGSNQPQHF. DNA for the CDR3: TGTGCCAGCAGTCGAACAGGGGGTAGCAATCAGCCCCAGCATTTT. The full variable domain, in which reference TRBV28 and TRBJ1-5 provide the parts outside the CDR3, is DVKVTQSSRYLVKRTGEKVFLECVQDMDHENMFWYRQDPGLGLRLIYFSYDVKMKEKGDIPEGYSVSREKKERFSLILESASTNQTSMYLCASSRTGGSNQPQHFGDGTRLSIL.

The gene calls are TRBV30 and TRBJ2-7; 9 nucleotides align to TRBD1. Germline V gene data show CDR1 as GTSNPN and CDR2 as SVGIG (reference sequence). J was trimmed by 4 bases and V by 6 bases; bases with no gene match: 1. The CDR3 sequence is 11 residues long. The CDR3, as DNA: TGTGCCTGCGACAGGGGGTACGAGCAGTACTTC. Translating gives CACDRGYEQYF.

This chain links TRBV11-3 with TRBJ2-4, with D unresolved. There are 15 residues in the CDR3. V lost 5 bases to trimming and J lost 5 bases, with 16 bases between them. Germline V gene data show CDR1 as SGHNT and CDR2 as YENEEA. In DNA, the CDR3 is TGTGCCAGCAGCCCCCTTCCGCCTCCGGAAAACATTCAGTACTTC. Its protein product is CASSPLPPPENIQYF.

V gene TRBV30 combines with J gene TRBJ1-2; D gene ambiguous. This CDR3 is 13 amino acids long. The germline gives CDR1 GTSNPN, CDR2 SVGIG (reference sequence). The germline V and J ends were trimmed by 0 bases and 4 bases, with 9 bases remaining between them. CDR3 DNA: TGTGCCTGGAGTGTGTCCAATAGCTATGGCTACACCTTC. Amino acids: CAWSVSNSYGYTF.

The rearrangement joins TRBV19 to TRBJ1-1; D gene ambiguous. V gave up 7 bases and J gave up 1 base, with 13 bases separating them. The CDR3 runs to 14 residues. CDR1 is LNHDA and CDR2 is SQIVND in the germline V gene (reference sequence). The CDR3 reads CASTPYGGNTEAFF. CDR3 sequence (DNA): TGTGCCAGTACCCCTTACGGCGGGAACACTGAAGCTTTCTTT.

The chain joins TRBV30 to TRBJ2-7; the D is unclear. Trimming took 0 bases from V and 6 from J, leaving 6 bases between them. From germline, CDR1 is GTSNPN and CDR2 SVGIG (reference sequence). This CDR3 is built from 11 residues. This CDR3 reads CAWSVFREQYF. CDR3 coding DNA: TGTGCCTGGAGTGTTTTTCGCGAGCAGTACTTC.